This TCR beta chain is drawn from a study of blood T cell repertoires in COVID-19. On the study more broadly: Whether acute or convalescent, the COVID-19 samples came from the United States, Italy and Spain. In each case, the material was cDNA or gDNA derived from T cells, B-cell-depleted T cells, or PBMCs.

The CDR3 consists of 19 residues. J lost 3 bases, V lost 2 bases, and 9 bases had no gene match. Germline CDR1 reads MNHEY; CDR2 reads SVGEGT. Under the authors' procedure: Reference gene primer amplification gave estimated nucleated cell counts. Profiling relied on immunoSEQ multiplex PCR, and the TCRdb table lists in-frame clones only, not all of them. Clone size and V and J calls were adopted from that table, with D and trimming inferred from the DNA. The table lists 63,000 or so clones, roughly 86% of them singletons. The material sequenced was peripheral blood. This TCR came from a man aged 70 or older with active COVID-19. The genes are TRBV6-2 or TRBV6-3 and TRBJ2-1; the match to TRBD2 covers 14 bases. For the CDR3, the DNA is TGTGCCAGCAGTTACCCACGACTAGCGGGAGGGCCGGGCTACAATGAGCAGTTCTTC. Encoded protein: CASSYPRLAGGPGYNEQFF.